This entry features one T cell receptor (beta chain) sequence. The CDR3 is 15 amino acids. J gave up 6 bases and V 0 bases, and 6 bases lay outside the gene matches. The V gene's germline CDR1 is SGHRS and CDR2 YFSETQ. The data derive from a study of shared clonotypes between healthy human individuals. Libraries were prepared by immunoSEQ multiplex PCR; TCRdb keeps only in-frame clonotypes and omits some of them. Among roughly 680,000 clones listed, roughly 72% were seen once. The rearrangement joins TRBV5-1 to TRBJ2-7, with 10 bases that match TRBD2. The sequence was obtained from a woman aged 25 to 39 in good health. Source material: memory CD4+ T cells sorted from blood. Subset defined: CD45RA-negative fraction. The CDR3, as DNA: TGCGCCAGCAGCTTGGCTGCTAGCGGGAGCGGCGAGCAGTACTTC. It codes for CASSLAASGSGEQYF.